These T cell receptor beta chains were read from a single sample in a study of response to subunit inactivated influenza vaccine. TCRdb reprocessed the RT-PCR reads with MiXCR, giving one entry per CDR3 protein. Here the sample spans about 480,000 distinct CDR3 sequences, 10% to 15% being singletons. The source was PBMCs from blood, collected 35 to 45 days after vaccination. These receptors were obtained from a man aged 50-60 years who received an inactivated influenza vaccine. The CDR3 runs from the conserved cysteine through the conserved F or W. Each record gives: D gene, J gene, clone size, V gene, CDR3 protein, CDR3 DNA. D genes are given only for firm matches. The size field is filled for only some rows; it gives once, few, many or a size class.

>TRBD1|TRBJ2-5|once|TRBV25-1
CASSEEGQVIQETQYF
TGTGCCAGCAGTGAAGAGGGACAGGTGATACAAGAGACCCAGTACTTC
>-|TRBJ2-2|few|TRBV6-2/TRBV6-3
CASSLPTDTGELFF
TGTGCCAGCAGTCTTCCGACGGACACCGGGGAGCTGTTTTTT
>-|TRBJ2-3|few|TRBV5-1
CASSLAASGLSTDTQYF
TGCGCCAGCAGCTTGGCGGCCTCAGGGCTTAGCACAGATACGCAGTATTTT
>-|TRBJ2-5|-|TRBV7-2
CASNRGPQETQYF
TGTGCCAGCAACCGAGGACCGCAGGAGACCCAGTACTTC
>TRBD1|TRBJ2-2|-|TRBV7-6
CASSLNVDRGTGELFF
TGTGCCAGCAGCTTAAACGTTGACAGGGGGACCGGGGAGCTGTTTTTT
>-|TRBJ2-5|-|TRBV28
CASRSPSGETQYF
TGTGCCAGCAGGTCCCCCTCTGGGGAGACCCAGTACTTC
>-|TRBJ2-3|few|TRBV11-2
CASSLLLLMDTQYF
TGTGCCAGCAGCTTACTCCTCCTGATGGATACGCAGTATTTT
>-|TRBJ1-6|-|TRBV27
CATRGFLRGPNSPLHF
TGTGCCACCAGAGGTTTTCTCAGGGGACCTAATTCACCCCTCCACTTT
>-|TRBJ1-1|many|TRBV5-1
CASSLEAGVNTEAFF
TGCGCCAGCAGCTTGGAAGCAGGGGTGAACACTGAAGCTTTCTTT
>-|TRBJ2-5|many|TRBV6-5
CASSYSVGVQETQYF
TGTGCCAGCAGTTACTCGGTTGGGGTCCAAGAGACCCAGTACTTC
>-|TRBJ2-6|-|TRBV6-5
CASSYGSSSGANVLTF
TGTGCCAGCAGTTATGGTTCCAGCTCTGGGGCCAACGTCCTGACTTTC
>-|TRBJ2-1|many|TRBV6-2/TRBV6-3
CASWTYNEQFF
TGTGCCAGCTGGACTTACAATGAGCAGTTCTTC
>TRBD2|TRBJ2-7|-|TRBV25-1
CASSDHPSGGYEQYF
TGTGCCAGCAGTGATCACCCTAGCGGGGGCTACGAGCAGTACTTC
>-|TRBJ2-7|few|TRBV4-2
CASSQEAGLISYEQYF
TGTGCCAGCAGCCAAGAGGCAGGACTCATCTCCTACGAGCAGTACTTC
>-|TRBJ2-5|-|TRBV5-1
CASRPFIQETQYF
TGCGCCAGCCGCCCCTTTATCCAGGAGACCCAGTACTTC
>-|TRBJ2-6|many|TRBV15
CATTGNSGANVLTF
TGTGCCACCACAGGTAACTCTGGGGCCAACGTCCTGACTTTC
>-|TRBJ2-3|few|TRBV29-1
CSVVPGPVGRTDTQYF
TGCAGCGTTGTCCCCGGGCCTGTTGGTCGCACAGATACGCAGTATTTT
>-|TRBJ1-4|-|TRBV7-9
CASSPRVATNEKLFF
TGTGCCAGCAGCCCCAGGGTAGCAACTAATGAAAAACTGTTTTTT
>TRBD1|TRBJ2-3|-|TRBV29-1
CSVARDRGSDTQYF
TGCAGCGTTGCACGGGACAGGGGCTCAGATACGCAGTATTTT
>-|TRBJ1-5|-|TRBV30
CAWSMTRGSQPQHF
TGTGCCTGGAGTATGACCCGGGGAAGTCAGCCCCAGCATTTT
>-|TRBJ1-1|many|TRBV11-2
CASSLEPNTEAFF
TGTGCCAGCAGCTTAGAACCAAACACTGAAGCTTTCTTT
>-|TRBJ1-4|-|TRBV27
CASSGVGGLQKLFF
TGTGCCAGCAGCGGAGTCGGGGGGCTACAAAAACTGTTTTTT
>TRBD2|TRBJ2-1|few|TRBV3-1
CASSRGLGGNEQFF
TGTGCCAGCAGCCGAGGACTAGGTGGGAATGAGCAGTTCTTC
>TRBD2|TRBJ2-7|many|TRBV27
CASSSGTSPESEQYF
TGTGCCAGCAGTTCGGGGACTAGCCCGGAGTCCGAGCAGTACTTC
>-|TRBJ1-5|few|TRBV18
CASSPFEDQPQHF
TGTGCCAGCTCACCATTCGAGGATCAGCCCCAGCATTTT
>-|TRBJ1-4|-|TRBV10-3
CATQAGGNEKLFF
TGTGCCACCCAGGCTGGCGGAAATGAAAAACTGTTTTTT
>TRBD2|TRBJ2-3|few|TRBV10-3
CAIKPTDPGLASATDTQYF
TGTGCCATCAAACCGACAGATCCGGGACTAGCTTCCGCCACAGATACGCAGTATTTT
>-|TRBJ1-2|many|TRBV5-1
CASSLEHYGYTF
TGCGCCAGCAGCTTGGAACACTATGGCTACACCTTC
>-|TRBJ2-2|-|TRBV7-6
CASSSWGAVNTGELFF
TGTGCCAGCAGCTCCTGGGGAGCGGTAAACACCGGGGAGCTGTTTTTT
>TRBD1|TRBJ1-4|few|TRBV7-9
CASRLGTGDEKLFF
TGTGCCAGCAGGCTCGGGACAGGGGATGAAAAACTGTTTTTT